This T cell receptor beta chain stems from a study of blood T cell repertoires in COVID-19. Study background: Material from acute and convalescent COVID-19 was sourced from the United States, Italy and Spain. In each case, the material was cDNA or gDNA derived from T cells, B-cell-depleted T cells, or PBMCs.

The germline CDR1 and CDR2 sequences are SGHTA and FQGNSA. V lost 1 base and J lost 1; bases outside the gene matches: 7. This CDR3 is built from 16 residues. Under the authors' procedure: Amplification of reference gene primers was used by the study to estimate nucleated cell counts. Method: immunoSEQ multiplex PCR; TCRdb's copy keeps in-frame clones and lacks some. That table supplies the V and J calls and clone size; D and trimming were determined from the DNA. The sample includes about 91,000 clones, around four fifths of them seen just once. The V call is TRBV7-2, the J call TRBJ2-7; TRBD1 agrees at 7 bases. Input material: peripheral blood. The TCR comes from a woman older than 75 with acute or convalescent COVID-19. CDR3 coding DNA: TGTGCCAGCAGCTTAGTAGGGGGACAGCCGTCCTACGAGCAGTACTTC. Translation gives CASSLVGGQPSYEQYF.